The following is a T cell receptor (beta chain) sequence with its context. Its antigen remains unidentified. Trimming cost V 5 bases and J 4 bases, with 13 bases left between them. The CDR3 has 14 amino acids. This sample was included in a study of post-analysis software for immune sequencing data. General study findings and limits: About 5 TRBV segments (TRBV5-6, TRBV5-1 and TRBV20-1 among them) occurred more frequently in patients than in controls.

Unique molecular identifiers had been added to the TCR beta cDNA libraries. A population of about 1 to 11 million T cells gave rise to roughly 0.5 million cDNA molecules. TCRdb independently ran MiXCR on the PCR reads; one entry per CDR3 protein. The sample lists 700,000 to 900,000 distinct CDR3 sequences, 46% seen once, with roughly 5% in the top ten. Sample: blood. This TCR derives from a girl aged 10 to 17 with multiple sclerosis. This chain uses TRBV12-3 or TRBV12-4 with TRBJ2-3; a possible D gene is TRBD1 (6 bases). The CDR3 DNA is TGTGCCAGCAGTCAGTCGGACAGCTCAGATACGCAGTATTTT. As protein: CASSQSDSSDTQYF.